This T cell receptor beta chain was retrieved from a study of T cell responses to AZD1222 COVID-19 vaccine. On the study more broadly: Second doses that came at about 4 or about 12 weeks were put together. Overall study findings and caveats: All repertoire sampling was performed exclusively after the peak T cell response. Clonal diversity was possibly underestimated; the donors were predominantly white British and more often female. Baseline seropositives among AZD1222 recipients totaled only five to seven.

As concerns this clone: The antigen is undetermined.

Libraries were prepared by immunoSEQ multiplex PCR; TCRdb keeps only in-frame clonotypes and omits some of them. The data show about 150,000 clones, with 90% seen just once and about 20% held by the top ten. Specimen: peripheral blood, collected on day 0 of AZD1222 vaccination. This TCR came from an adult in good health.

DNA of the CDR3: TGTGCCTGGAGTGTACTCATCCGGACTGAAGCTTTCTTT. Translation gives CAWSVLIRTEAFF. This chain links TRBV30 with TRBJ1-1, with D unclear. CDR1 and CDR2 from the germline V gene are GTSNPN and SVGIG (reference sequence). The CDR3 runs to 13 residues. V lost 0 bases and J lost 5, with 10 bases in between.